This T cell receptor beta chain was captured in a study of shared T cell receptors in the human thymus (dated by TCRdb to about 2021). Study-level background: The study examined how the human thymus generates shared, self-reactive T-cell receptor alpha chains.

The CDR3 runs 15 residues from the cysteine to the phenylalanine. This entry keeps only the CDR3 DNA: 45 bases, framed from base 1. CDR1 MNHNY and CDR2 SVGAGI were looked up in the germline V gene (reference sequence). V is pruned by 6 bases and J by 0 bases, leaving 7 bases of the junction without a gene match. As regards this clone: Its antigen is currently not known. No base quality values were provided; no much bigger clone lies one nucleotide off.

The library was obtained by the immunoSEQ multiplex PCR assay. TCRdb carries this immuneACCESS record with in-frame sequences only. Its versions omit some clonotypes, under half of them owing to an unresolved V gene in the studies checked, with the rest unexplained. In all, the sample holds more than 550,000 clones, and 70% to 90% of those were seen once. 0.009% to 0.0095% of the sample lies in the top ten. These records were also assigned to another study, of human thymus T cells. Looking at the second paper: Donors were immunologically healthy infants undergoing open corrective cardiac surgery for congenital heart defects in Finland. Thymus tissue was collected as surgical resects that were removed during corrective cardiac surgery. V and J gene segment usage appeared biased in both thymic and peripheral blood repertoires. The related research reported highly overlapping thymic TCR repertoires among unrelated individuals. The study used roughly 8 infant thymus samples plus four related peripheral blood samples to characterize TCR alpha and beta repertoires. Donor ages ranged from roughly 6 to 250 days, and the cohort comprised 5 to 7 male and a couple of female infants. After being mechanically released from the tissue, thymocytes were kept at -70 degrees C in pellets of roughly 10-33 million cells. Genomic DNA was extracted from frozen cell pellets with a QIAsymphony instrument. The immunoSEQ multiplex PCR assay was used to amplify the TCRB and TCRAD loci from a standardized quantity of quality-controlled genomic DNA. Amplicons spanned the V(D)J region at a length sufficient to cover the CDR3 and identify V and J genes. The amplicons were sequenced on an Illumina platform via the commercial immunoSEQ service. Primer bias and sequencing errors were corrected as previously described, and TCRAD and TCRB definitions were based on the IMGT database. Repertoires were analysed with immunoSEQ Analyzer 3.0 and VDJTools, covering basic statistics, V/J segment usage, diversity estimates, rarefaction and pairwise overlap. Diversity was estimated using the Chao1, ChaoE, Efron-Thisted, Shannon and inverse Simpson indices, and was also estimated on datasets down-sampled to the size of the smallest sample. Repertoire overlap was assessed by strict matching of CDR3 nucleotide sequence, V gene and J gene, and clustering was done by Jaccard-based multidimensional scaling. On average, thymus samples gave roughly 740,000 unique TCRB clonotypes, whereas blood samples gave around 84,000.

Sample: thymocytes. This TCR came from a boy younger than two with a congenital heart defect. Donor details come from another sample of the same person, matched by shared clones. In this chain, TRBV6-6 is recombined with TRBJ2-7, with 8 middle bases fitting TRBD2. CDR3 reads: CASSGGAAPSYEQYF. The DNA reads TGTGCCAGCAGCGGGGGGGCAGCTCCCTCCTACGAGCAGTACTTC.